These 30 T cell receptor beta chains came from one sample sequenced in a study of blood T cell repertoires in COVID-19 (dated by TCRdb to 2020 to 2022). Receptor amplification or capture employed the immunoSEQ multiplex PCR assay. Drawn from immuneACCESS, this table holds only the in-frame rearrangements with V and J called that TCRdb kept. Clones are partly lost; checked studies trace under half to an unresolved V gene and leave the rest unexplained. The sample data list approximately 350,000 clones, and 89% of these were observed just once. Roughly 1.2% of the sample rests with the top ten. The sequenced material came from peripheral blood. The receptor source for this set is a middle-aged man with acute or convalescent COVID-19.

The chain carries TRBV4-1 and TRBJ1-1; tentative D call: TRBD1 (5 bases). The CDR3 has 15 amino acids. Trimming stripped 4 bases from V and 4 bases from J, with 16 bases between. From germline, CDR1 is MGHRA and CDR2 YSYEKL. CDR3 region: CASSPRQGMGTEAFF. CDR3 sequence (DNA): TGCGCCAGCAGCCCCAGGCAGGGCATGGGCACTGAAGCTTTCTTT.

This clone was counted once. The chain uses TRBV10-3 and TRBJ1-4; D perhaps matches TRBD1 (6 bases). Germline-derived CDR1 and CDR2 are ENHRY and SYGVKD. The CDR3 length is 13 residues. Trimming pared 5 bases from V and 8 bases from J, leaving 12 bases between. The chain's CDR3 is CAISPDRGEKLFF. DNA of the CDR3: TGTGCCATCAGTCCGGACAGAGGGGAAAAACTGTTTTTT.

The V gene is TRBV19, the J gene TRBJ2-4; TRBD1 is a possible D gene (5 bases). The CDR3 spans 13 residues. Trimming removed 5 bases from V and 5 bases from J, with 10 bases in between. Germline assignment: CDR1 LNHDA and CDR2 SQIVND (reference sequence). DNA for the CDR3: TGTGCCAGTAGTGTCCAGGGTCAAAACATTCAGTACTTC. Protein sequence: CASSVQGQNIQYF.

The chain carries TRBV2 and TRBJ2-1; 7 bases fit TRBD2. Germline V gene sequence: CDR1 SNHLY, CDR2 FYNNEI. The V gene end was trimmed by 9 bases and the J gene end by 0 bases; junction bases not matched to a gene: 5. The CDR3 extends over 14 amino acids. The CDR3 sequence: CASREATSYNEQFF. CDR3 sequence (DNA): TGTGCCAGTCGGGAGGCCACCTCCTACAATGAGCAGTTCTTC.

V gene TRBV2 combines with J gene TRBJ1-2; D uncertain. This CDR3 is 12 amino acids long. Trimming stripped 4 bases from V and 4 bases from J, with 7 bases between. Germline values: CDR1 SNHLY, CDR2 FYNNEI. CDR3 in DNA: TGTGCCAGCAGTGGGAGTCGCTATGGCTACACCTTC. The encoded protein is CASSGSRYGYTF. The full variable domain, with the rest looked up from reference TRBV2 and TRBJ1-2, is EPEVTQTPSHQVTQMGQEVILRCVPISNHLYFYWYRQILGQKVEFLVSFYNNEISEKSEIFDDQFSVERPDGSNFTLKIRSTKLEDSAMYFCASSGSRYGYTFGSGTRLTVV.

The rearrangement uses TRBV10-3 and TRBJ2-7, with D perhaps matching TRBD1 (6 bases). The CDR3 covers 14 residues. Trimming removed 10 bases at V and 0 bases at J, with 16 bases between. The germline gives CDR1 ENHRY, CDR2 SYGVKD. This CDR3 reads CATRATGSSYEQYF. The CDR3 nucleotides read TGTGCCACCCGGGCGACAGGCAGCTCCTACGAGCAGTACTTC.

This clone was counted a single time. J is TRBJ1-4 and V is TRBV18, with D perhaps TRBD1 (6 bases). CDR1 is KGHSH and CDR2 is LQKENI in the germline V gene. With 6 bases removed from V and 0 bases from J, the gap between germline ends came to 14 bases. The CDR3 totals 16 residues. The DNA for the CDR3 is TGTGCCAGCTCTCAGGGGACACTGGCAACTAATGAAAAACTGTTTTTT. The encoded protein is CASSQGTLATNEKLFF.

The chain links TRBV25-1 to TRBJ1-2; the D gene is possibly TRBD1 (5 bases). The germline V gene has CDR1 MGHDK and CDR2 SYGVNS. The CDR3 extends over 15 amino acids. V lost 2 bases and J lost 4, with 14 bases in between. CDR3 in amino acids: CASSEPRGGGYGYTF. The CDR3, as DNA: TGTGCCAGCAGTGAACCGCGGGGTGGGGGCTATGGCTACACCTTC.

This chain connects TRBV28 to TRBJ1-6; D remains ambiguous. Between the trimmed V and J ends, which lost 1 base and 10 bases, there was a span of 5 bases. The length of the CDR3 is 12 residues. Germline V gives CDR1 MDHEN, CDR2 SYDVKM. CDR3 nucleotides: TGTGCCAGCAGTTTATCCCCATCACCCCTCCACTTT. This gives the protein CASSLSPSPLHF.

The chain is built from TRBV5-1 and TRBJ2-2; the match to TRBD2 covers 7 bases. In germline, CDR1 is SGHRS, CDR2 YFSETQ. V trimming: 4 bases; J trimming: 1 base; junction bases outside the gene matches: 4. This CDR3 spans 15 amino acids. CDR3 loop: CASSEGGMNTGELFF. DNA for the CDR3: TGCGCCAGCAGCGAGGGAGGGATGAACACCGGGGAGCTGTTTTTT.

The chain combines TRBV6-5 with TRBJ2-1; 7 nucleotides align to TRBD1. CDR3 length equals 14 residues. Germline trimming cut 5 bases from V and 8 bases from J; bases unmatched to any gene: 9. The germline CDR1 and CDR2 sequences are MNHEY and SVGAGI. Here the CDR3 reads CASSPTGVGYEQFF. In nucleotides, the CDR3 is TGTGCCAGCAGTCCTACAGGGGTCGGGTATGAGCAGTTCTTC.

The chain combines TRBV5-1 with TRBJ2-5, with 15 bases that match TRBD2. Per the germline V gene, CDR1 is SGHRS and CDR2 is YFSETQ. After removal of 0 bases from V and 4 bases from J, the junction contained 10 bases not matched to a gene. The CDR3 sequence is 19 residues long. CDR3 residues: CASSLDPGLAGGMGETQYF. DNA for the CDR3: TGCGCCAGCAGCTTGGACCCGGGACTAGCGGGGGGAATGGGAGAGACCCAGTACTTC.

A single count supports this clone. This chain uses TRBV9 with TRBJ2-2; D is uncertain. Trimming removed 1 base from V and 6 bases from J, with 10 bases in between. CDR1 is SGDLS, CDR2 YYNGEE, per germline. The CDR3 covers 14 residues. Written as DNA, the CDR3 is TGTGCCAGCAGCGTACAACATGCTGCCGGGGAGCTGTTTTTT. Its protein is CASSVQHAAGELFF.

The V gene is TRBV5-6, the J gene TRBJ2-2; 7 nucleotides line up with TRBD2. The CDR3 covers 15 residues. V lost 0 bases and J lost 4; bases outside the gene matches: 3. In germline, CDR1 is SGHDT, CDR2 YYEEEE. The CDR3 region has the DNA TGTGCCAGCAGCTTGGAAGCGGGGCCCACCGGGGAGCTGTTTTTT. Protein: CASSLEAGPTGELFF.

The chain couples TRBV27 to TRBJ2-1, with TRBD2 as a possible D gene (6 bases). CDR3 length: 18 amino acids. V lost 6 bases and J lost 0, with 21 bases in between. The germline V gene has CDR1 MNHEY and CDR2 SMNVEV (reference sequence). CDR3 nucleotides: TGTGCCAGCAGCCGAGGGAGGTGGACGGACCCCTCCTACAATGAGCAGTTCTTC. Protein sequence: CASSRGRWTDPSYNEQFF.

This clone was observed a few times. This chain connects TRBV18 to TRBJ1-4, with D maybe TRBD1 (6 bases). The CDR3 is 15 residues long. Trimming removed 3 bases from V and 7 bases from J, with 15 bases in between. In germline, CDR1 is KGHSH, CDR2 LQKENI. DNA of the CDR3: TGTGCCAGCTCACCCGAGGGGGTCTTAGGTGAAAAACTGTTTTTT. It encodes CASSPEGVLGEKLFF.

The gene calls are TRBV10-3 and TRBJ1-2; D unclear. Trimming removed 7 bases from V and 1 base from J, with 13 bases in between. Germline assignment: CDR1 ENHRY and CDR2 SYGVKD. This CDR3 comprises 14 residues. The CDR3 DNA reads as TGTGCCATCACCAGAGAGACATTTAACTATGGCTACACCTTC. As protein: CAITRETFNYGYTF.

This chain connects TRBV28 to TRBJ1-4; TRBD1 is a possible D gene (5 bases). V gave up 11 bases and J gave up 5 bases, with 12 bases separating them. Germline V CDR1 and CDR2: MDHEN, SYDVKM. CDR3 size: 12 residues. The CDR3, as DNA: TGTGCCGCAGGGTCAGAGAATGAAAAACTGTTTTTT. Translation: CAAGSENEKLFF.

V gene TRBV13 combines with J gene TRBJ2-7; TRBD1 is a possible D gene (6 bases). Germline CDR1 PRHDT, CDR2 FYEKMQ (reference sequence). The V end was cut by 1 base, the J end by 0 bases, with 13 bases between. This CDR3 has 16 residues. The CDR3: CASSLAGQGISYEQYF. In DNA, the CDR3 is TGTGCCAGCAGCTTAGCGGGGCAGGGGATCTCCTACGAGCAGTACTTC.

The gene calls are TRBV7-8 and TRBJ2-6; TRBD1 matches 8 bases. The CDR3 is 17 residues long. V shed 5 bases, J shed 3 bases, and the junction held 9 bases outside the gene matches. Germline CDR1 is SGHVS and CDR2 is FQNEAQ. CDR3 nucleotides: TGTGCCAGCAGCCCGAAGGACAGGGCTTATGGGGCCAACGTCCTGACTTTC. Amino acids: CASSPKDRAYGANVLTF.

This clone is a singleton in its sample. The chain is built from TRBV29-1 and TRBJ2-1; 8 nucleotides line up with TRBD1. The CDR3 runs to 15 residues. The V gene end was trimmed by 6 bases and the J gene end by 6 bases; junction bases not matched to a gene: 13. Germline V gene lookup returns CDR1 SQVTM and CDR2 ANQGSEA. The DNA of the CDR3 is TGCAGCGTAATGAAGGGGGACAGGTGGATCAATGAGCAGTTCTTC. Encoded protein: CSVMKGDRWINEQFF.

The V call is TRBV30, the J call TRBJ1-4; D is possibly TRBD1 (5 bases). The CDR3 covers 14 residues. The V end lost 4 bases, the J end lost 0 bases, and 9 bases lay between the germline ends. Per germline, CDR1 GTSNPN and CDR2 SVGIG (reference sequence). The CDR3 DNA reads TGTGCCTGGAAAGACAGAGCAACTAATGAAAAACTGTTTTTT. Translating it yields CAWKDRATNEKLFF.

This clone was seen only a few times. V is TRBV19 and J is TRBJ1-4, with 11 positions matching TRBD1. Germline trimming cut 6 bases from V and 8 bases from J; bases unmatched to any gene: 11. From germline, CDR1 is LNHDA and CDR2 SQIVND (reference sequence). The CDR3 has 16 amino acids. The CDR3 nucleotides read TGTGCCAGTAGCCGAGGACAGGGGGCGGCACGAGAAAAACTGTTTTTT. Translation: CASSRGQGAAREKLFF.

This clone was picked up a small number of times. Other DNA variants within this sample encode the same CDR3. The chain carries TRBV6-4 and TRBJ2-3; 14 nucleotides line up with TRBD2. The trim removed 4 bases at V and 3 bases at J, leaving 0 bases unmatched. Germline CDR1 MRHNA, CDR2 SNTAGT. This CDR3 comprises 15 residues. The CDR3 reads CASSGTSGGTDTQYF. The CDR3, as DNA: TGTGCCAGCAGTGGGACTAGCGGGGGGACAGATACGCAGTATTTT.

V gene TRBV7-2 combines with J gene TRBJ1-1; D uncertain. Germline V gene sequence: CDR1 SGHTA, CDR2 FQGNSA. V was clipped by 5 bases and J by 4 bases, with 14 bases between them. The CDR3 has 14 residues. The CDR3 sequence: CASSRRAGSTEAFF. The CDR3 DNA follows: TGTGCCAGCAGCAGGAGGGCGGGGAGCACTGAAGCTTTCTTT.

The genes are TRBV5-6 and TRBJ2-5; TRBD2 matches at 9 bases. This CDR3 has 14 residues. V lost 5 bases, J lost 2 bases, and 4 bases stayed unmatched. Germline CDR1 reads SGHDT; CDR2 reads YYEEEE. The CDR3 spells CASRPGLAQETQYF. DNA for the CDR3: TGTGCCAGCAGACCGGGACTAGCTCAAGAGACCCAGTACTTC.

The rearrangement joins TRBV27 to TRBJ1-6, with D uncertain. V shed 6 bases and J shed 3 bases, with 6 bases lying between them. Germline V lookup: CDR1 MNHEY, CDR2 SMNVEV (reference sequence). This CDR3 has 13 residues. The CDR3 loop is CASSQLYNSPLHF. In DNA form, the CDR3 reads TGTGCCAGCAGCCAACTCTATAATTCACCCCTCCACTTT.

V gene TRBV20-1 combines with J gene TRBJ1-2, with a possible D match to TRBD1 (5 bases). Germline assignment: CDR1 DFQATT and CDR2 SNEGSKA (reference sequence). Trimming removed 7 bases at V and 8 bases at J, with 14 bases between. This CDR3 is built from 11 residues. CDR3 sequence (DNA): TGCAGTGTCACCTGGGGGGACGGCTACACCTTC. Protein: CSVTWGDGYTF.

This rearrangement joins TRBV3-1 (or the pseudogene TRBV3-2) to TRBJ2-1, with 10 bases that match TRBD2. The CDR3 extends over 18 amino acids. The V gene's germline CDR1 is LGHDT and CDR2 YNNKEL (reference sequence). Losses at the gene ends were 2 bases for V and 2 bases for J; bases not matched to a gene: 9. The CDR3 reads CASSQHVGTSATYNEQFF. The CDR3 DNA sequence: TGTGCCAGCAGCCAACACGTCGGGACTAGCGCAACCTACAATGAGCAGTTCTTC.

The CDR3 nucleotides read TGTGCCAGCAGTTACTCCATCGGGACTAGCCCCCACGAGCAGTACTTC. Its translation: CASSYSIGTSPHEQYF. This sequence joins TRBV6-5 and TRBJ2-7; 9 bases are shared with TRBD2. Germline CDR1 MNHEY, CDR2 SVGAGI. The CDR3 has 16 amino acids. The J segment lost 5 bases and the V segment lost 0 bases, leaving 8 bases of the junction unmatched.